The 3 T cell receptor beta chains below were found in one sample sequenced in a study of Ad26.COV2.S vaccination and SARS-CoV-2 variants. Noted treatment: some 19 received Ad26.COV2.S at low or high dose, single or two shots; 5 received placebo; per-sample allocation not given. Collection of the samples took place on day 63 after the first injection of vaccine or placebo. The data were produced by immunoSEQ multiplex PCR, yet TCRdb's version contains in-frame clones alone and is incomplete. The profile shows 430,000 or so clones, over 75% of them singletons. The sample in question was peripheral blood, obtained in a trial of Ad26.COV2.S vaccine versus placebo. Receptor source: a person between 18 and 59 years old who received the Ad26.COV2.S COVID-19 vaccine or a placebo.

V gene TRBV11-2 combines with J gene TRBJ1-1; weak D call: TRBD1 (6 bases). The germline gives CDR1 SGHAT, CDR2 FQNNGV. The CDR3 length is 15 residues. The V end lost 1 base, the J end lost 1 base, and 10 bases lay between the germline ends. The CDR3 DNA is TGTGCCAGCAGCTTAGTAACAGGGCAGAACACTGAAGCTTTCTTT. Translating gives CASSLVTGQNTEAFF.

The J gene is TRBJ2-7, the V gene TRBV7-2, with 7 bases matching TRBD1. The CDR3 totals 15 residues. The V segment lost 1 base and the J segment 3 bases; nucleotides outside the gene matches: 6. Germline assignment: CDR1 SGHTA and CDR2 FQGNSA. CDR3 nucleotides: TGTGCCAGCAGCTTAGGACAGGGTCATGGCTACGAGCAGTACTTC. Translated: CASSLGQGHGYEQYF.

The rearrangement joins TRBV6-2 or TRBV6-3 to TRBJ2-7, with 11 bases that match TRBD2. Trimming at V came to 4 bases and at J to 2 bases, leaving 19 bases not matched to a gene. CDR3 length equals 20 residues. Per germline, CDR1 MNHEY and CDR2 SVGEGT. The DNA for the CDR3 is TGTGCCAGCAGTTCAGTATTACTAGCGGGAGATGGGGGACCACCCTACGAGCAGTACTTC. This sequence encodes CASSSVLLAGDGGPPYEQYF.